The next 21 T cell receptor beta chains were all read from a single sample in a study of T cell repertoires in cytomegalovirus infection. TCRdb reanalysed the reads using MiXCR and keeps one entry per CDR3 protein. The sample consists of 120,000 to 150,000 distinct CDR3 sequences, roughly 6.5% of them appearing once. Sequencing was performed on PBMCs. These receptors were collected from a human donor in good health (CMV status not recorded). Some clones in this sample may be carry-over from other donors' samples.

This clonotype has only a few counts. This sequence joins TRBV12-3 or TRBV12-4 and TRBJ1-5, with 9 bases identical to TRBD1. Trimming cost V 6 bases and J 7 bases; bases outside gene matches: 7. The CDR3 length is 14 residues. This CDR3 reads CASSSGTGWQPQHF. The CDR3 region has the DNA TGTGCCAGCAGCTCCGGGACAGGGTGGCAGCCCCAGCATTTT.

A few counts support this clonotype. This sequence joins TRBV2 and TRBJ1-4; D uncertain. Germline-derived CDR1 and CDR2 are SNHLY and FYNNEI. The CDR3 runs to 17 residues. Between the trimmed V and J ends, which lost 0 bases and 3 bases, there was a span of 14 bases. Here the CDR3 reads CASSEARVGKANEKLFF. CDR3 coding DNA: TGTGCCAGCAGTGAAGCGCGGGTAGGGAAGGCTAATGAAAAACTGTTTTTT.

This clonotype appeared many times. This chain joins TRBV2 and TRBJ2-7; D might be TRBD1 or TRBD2, each matching 5 bases. Germline CDR1 reads SNHLY; CDR2 reads FYNNEI. CDR3 size: 15 residues. Between the trimmed V and J ends, which lost 2 bases and 2 bases, there was a span of 13 bases. Here the CDR3 DNA reads TGTGCCAGCAGTGAACCGCCAGGGAGAACCTACGAGCAGTACTTC. Its protein product is CASSEPPGRTYEQYF.

This clonotype was observed at least ten times. This chain uses TRBV29-1 with TRBJ2-5; D possibly corresponds to TRBD2 (7 bases). The V and J ends lost 6 bases and 6 bases respectively, with 11 bases between them. Germline CDR1 reads SQVTM; CDR2 reads ANQGSEA. CDR3 length equals 11 residues. The CDR3: CSVGGAQTQYF. CDR3 bases: TGCAGCGTAGGGGGGGCCCAGACCCAGTACTTC. Complete variable domain (other parts from reference TRBV29-1 and TRBJ2-5): SAVISQKPSRDICQRGTSLTIQCQVDSQVTMMFWYRQQPGQSLTLIATANQGSEATYESGFVIDKFPISRPNLTFSTLTVSNMSPEDSSIYLCSVGGAQTQYFGPGTRLLVL.

Only a few counts were recorded for this clonotype. The gene calls are TRBV5-1 and TRBJ2-2; D is unresolved. V was clipped by 0 bases and J by 6 bases, with 6 bases between them. CDR3 length: 13 residues. Looked up from germline, CDR1 is SGHRS and CDR2 is YFSETQ. The CDR3 spells CASSLGPSGELFF. The CDR3 DNA sequence: TGCGCCAGCAGCTTGGGCCCGTCCGGGGAGCTGTTTTTT. Complete variable domain (other parts from reference TRBV5-1 and TRBJ2-2): KAGVTQTPRYLIKTRGQQVTLSCSPISGHRSVSWYQQTPGQGLQFLFEYFSETQRNKGNFPGRFSGRQFSNSRSEMNVSTLELGDSALYLCASSLGPSGELFFGEGSRLTVL.

This clonotype was seen many times. The rearrangement uses TRBV7-2 and TRBJ2-7, with 9 bases aligning to TRBD1. Germline CDR1 is SGHTA and CDR2 is FQGNSA. The CDR3 extends over 16 amino acids. V shed 5 bases, J shed 5 bases, and the junction held 13 bases outside the gene matches. The CDR3 DNA sequence: TGTGCCAGCAGCCCCCGGGGACAGGGAAGTAGGGACGAGCAGTACTTC. Translation: CASSPRGQGSRDEQYF.

This clonotype showed up many times. The chain recombines TRBV5-1 with TRBJ2-1; 14 positions agree with TRBD2. This CDR3 spans 16 amino acids. Germline V gene sequence: CDR1 SGHRS, CDR2 YFSETQ. V dropped 4 bases and J dropped 5; count of bases not matched to a gene: 5. DNA of the CDR3: TGCGCCAGCAGCCCCGGACTAGCGGGGGGCCACAATGAGCAGTTCTTC. Translated, it gives CASSPGLAGGHNEQFF.

The chain couples TRBV20-1 to TRBJ1-3; D ambiguous. This CDR3 is built from 14 residues. Germline CDR1 reads DFQATT; CDR2 reads SNEGSKA (reference sequence). The V and J ends lost 3 bases and 0 bases respectively, with 9 bases between them. DNA of the CDR3: TGCAGTGCTAGGACGGTAAACTCTGGAAACACCATATATTTT. Translating gives CSARTVNSGNTIYF.

This clonotype was seen a few times. The chain carries TRBV20-1 and TRBJ1-2; D might be TRBD1 (6 bases). V lost 6 bases to trimming and J lost 0 bases, with 17 bases between them. The germline V gene encodes CDR1 DFQATT and CDR2 SNEGSKA (reference sequence). The CDR3 is made up of 15 amino acids. CDR3 sequence (DNA): TGCAGTGCAAAGAAAGGACAGCTATCTAACTATGGCTACACCTTC. Amino acids: CSAKKGQLSNYGYTF.

This clonotype was observed many times. The rearrangement links TRBV7-2 to TRBJ2-2; the D gene could be TRBD1 or TRBD2 (6 bases each). Germline V gene sequence: CDR1 SGHTA, CDR2 FQGNSA. The CDR3 totals 15 residues. The germline V and J ends were trimmed by 2 bases and 3 bases, with 10 bases remaining between them. The DNA for the CDR3 is TGTGCCAGCAGCTTAAAGAGGGGGGACACCGGGGAGCTGTTTTTT. Translating gives CASSLKRGDTGELFF.

At least ten counts were recorded for this clonotype. The rearrangement joins TRBV11-2 to TRBJ2-7; 7 nucleotides align to TRBD1. The CDR3 contains 15 residues. Trimming removed 5 bases from V and 7 bases from J; junction bases left unmatched: 14. The V gene's germline CDR1 is SGHAT and CDR2 FQNNGV. The CDR3 protein is CASSPGTETWREQYF. Here the CDR3 DNA reads TGTGCCAGCAGCCCAGGGACAGAAACTTGGAGGGAGCAGTACTTC.

This clonotype has a count of ten or more. The chain links TRBV7-2 to TRBJ2-6; D remains ambiguous. CDR1 is SGHTA, CDR2 FQGNSA, per germline. There are 16 residues in the CDR3. V lost 1 base and J 0 bases, leaving 7 bases between the germline ends. CDR3 sequence: CASSLVGGSGANVLTF. The CDR3 DNA reads as TGTGCCAGCAGCTTAGTTGGCGGCTCTGGGGCCAACGTCCTGACTTTC.

This clonotype has ten or more counts. This chain joins TRBV12-3 or TRBV12-4 and TRBJ2-2, with a possible D match to TRBD1 (5 bases). V was cut by 3 bases and J by 5 bases, with 7 bases left in between. The CDR3 sequence is 13 residues long. In DNA, the CDR3 is TGTGCCAGCAGTTTTAGACAGACCGGGGAGCTGTTTTTT. Encoded protein: CASSFRQTGELFF.

In this sample, this clonotype turned up many times. The rearrangement uses TRBV7-3 and TRBJ2-3; D possibly corresponds to TRBD1 (6 bases). Deletions cut 1 base from V and 2 bases from J, with 10 bases between. Germline CDR1 and CDR2: SGHTA and FQGTGA. The CDR3 is 15 residues long. The CDR3 protein is CASSLRGRYTDTQYF. The CDR3 bases are TGTGCCAGCAGCTTAAGGGGGCGTTACACAGATACGCAGTATTTT.

This clonotype was detected many times. The chain has TRBV12-3 or TRBV12-4 and TRBJ2-2; TRBD2 matches 13 bases. Germline trimming cut 6 bases from V and 4 bases from J; bases unmatched to any gene: 8. There are 17 residues in the CDR3. DNA of the CDR3: TGTGCCAGCAGCCCCGGGACTAGCGGGGCTACCACCGGGGAGCTGTTTTTT. Translating gives CASSPGTSGATTGELFF.

This clonotype has ten or more counts. The J gene is TRBJ2-2, the V gene TRBV7-2; D is unresolved. The V end lost 5 bases, the J end lost 6 bases, and 16 bases lay between the germline ends. The CDR3 spans 15 residues. CDR1 is SGHTA and CDR2 is FQGNSA in the germline V gene. CDR3 DNA: TGTGCCAGCAGCCCCCCGGGTCCTTTCTCCGGGGAGCTGTTTTTT. It specifies CASSPPGPFSGELFF.

This clonotype was seen many times. J is TRBJ1-1 and V is TRBV14; D unresolved. The CDR3 loop spans 16 amino acids. Trimming took 4 bases from V and 1 from J, leaving 16 bases between them. Germline V gene data show CDR1 as SGHDN and CDR2 as FVKESK. Here the CDR3 reads CASSRGRGTPNTEAFF. In DNA, the CDR3 is TGTGCCAGCAGCCGAGGACGGGGAACCCCGAACACTGAAGCTTTCTTT.

This clonotype was recorded a few times. V usage is TRBV29-1 and J usage is TRBJ1-1, with a possible D match to TRBD1 (5 bases). This CDR3 has 12 amino acids. V lost 6 bases and J 5 bases, leaving 13 bases between the germline ends. The germline gives CDR1 SQVTM, CDR2 ANQGSEA. The CDR3 sequence is CSVGDRRTEAFF. The DNA of the CDR3 is TGCAGCGTGGGGGACCGGCGGACTGAAGCTTTCTTT.

This clonotype was seen a few times. The rearrangement links TRBV4-3 to TRBJ2-1; perhaps D is TRBD1 or TRBD2 (5 bases each). Germline lookup yields CDR1 LGHNA and CDR2 YSLEER. The V end lost 1 base, the J end lost 3 bases, and 16 bases lay between the germline ends. This CDR3 region has 17 residues. CDR3 in amino acids: CASSQGGARRSYNEQFF. CDR3 nucleotides: TGCGCCAGCAGCCAAGGAGGGGCGAGGAGGAGCTACAATGAGCAGTTCTTC.

The chain uses TRBV10-3 and TRBJ2-5; weak D call: TRBD2 (7 bases). With 5 bases removed from V and 5 bases from J, the gap between germline ends came to 18 bases. The germline gives CDR1 ENHRY, CDR2 SYGVKD. The CDR3 is made up of 15 amino acids. The CDR3 DNA sequence: TGTGCCATCAGTCGGACGGGGGGCAGAGGGGAGACCCAGTACTTC. It yields the protein CAISRTGGRGETQYF.

This clonotype has a count of ten or more. This chain connects TRBV7-3 to TRBJ2-7, with a tentative D call TRBD2 (6 bases). Trimming removed 2 bases at V and 6 bases at J, with 11 bases between. The CDR3 has 13 residues. Germline loops: CDR1 SGHTA, CDR2 FQGTGA. CDR3 protein: CASSLLARGEQYF. CDR3 DNA: TGTGCCAGCAGCTTACTAGCGAGGGGCGAGCAGTACTTC.